Each of the 25 T cell receptor beta chains below was sequenced from the same sample in a study of neurological immune-mediated disorders. TCRdb used MiXCR to reprocess the 5' RACE reads, holding one entry per CDR3 protein. The table lists 74,000 or so distinct CDR3 sequences, about 9% of them singletons, with about 1.7% in the top ten. Sequencing was performed on PBMCs. The receptors come from a man aged 50 to 60 in good health.

This clonotype was seen at least ten times. J is TRBJ1-1 and V is TRBV27; 9 bases fit TRBD1. CDR1 is MNHEY and CDR2 is SMNVEV in the germline V gene (reference sequence). The CDR3 is 14 residues long. The V gene end was trimmed by 8 bases and the J gene end by 3 bases; junction bases not matched to a gene: 7. CDR3 amino acids: CASGNRGQYTEAFF. DNA for the CDR3: TGTGCCAGCGGAAACAGGGGGCAGTACACTGAAGCTTTCTTT.

Many counts were recorded for this clonotype. The chain uses TRBV28 and TRBJ2-1; TRBD2 might be the D (5 bases). CDR1 is MDHEN, CDR2 SYDVKM, per germline. V shed 6 bases and J shed 5 bases, with 14 bases lying between them. This CDR3 contains 14 residues. Here the CDR3 DNA reads TGTGCCAGCAGCCCCTCCGGGAATCACAATGAGCAGTTCTTC. This codes for CASSPSGNHNEQFF. Based on the CDR3 plus reference TRBV28 and TRBJ2-1, the full variable domain is DVKVTQSSRYLVKRTGEKVFLECVQDMDHENMFWYRQDPGLGLRLIYFSYDVKMKEKGDIPEGYSVSREKKERFSLILESASTNQTSMYLCASSPSGNHNEQFFGPGTRLTVL.

The sample holds many counts of this clonotype. The chain is built from TRBV12-3 or TRBV12-4 and TRBJ2-5; D not certain. V was clipped by 2 bases and J by 5 bases, with 6 bases between them. This CDR3 has 12 residues. Here the CDR3 DNA reads TGTGCCAGCAGTTTATTAATCGAGACCCAGTACTTC. Amino acids: CASSLLIETQYF.

On this clonotype itself: This sequence may be a read error, since a much larger clone differs from it by one base. The V and J genes are TRBV19 and TRBJ2-1, with D tentatively TRBD2 (5 bases). Germline lookup yields CDR1 LNHDA and CDR2 SQIVND (reference sequence). The germline V and J ends were trimmed by 7 bases and 7 bases, with 17 bases remaining between them. CDR3 length: 14 amino acids. As DNA, the CDR3 is TGTGCCAGTAATTCGGGGTATCTATTGAATGAGCAGTTCTTC. This gives the protein CASNSGYLLNEQFF.

This clonotype was recorded many times. CDR3 nucleotide sequence: TGCGCCAGCAGCTTGGAAATAGGGAACACTGAAGCTTTCTTT. Protein: CASSLEIGNTEAFF. This chain links TRBV5-1 with TRBJ1-1; no reliable D call. The germline V gene has CDR1 SGHRS and CDR2 YFSETQ. The CDR3 has 14 amino acids. V lost 0 bases, J lost 1 base, and 7 bases lay in between.

This clonotype has ten or more counts. V usage is TRBV9 and J usage is TRBJ2-3; TRBD2 aligns across 10 bases. V dropped 1 base and J dropped 0; count of bases not matched to a gene: 11. Germline V gene lookup returns CDR1 SGDLS and CDR2 YYNGEE. The CDR3 is 19 amino acids. CDR3 amino acids: CASSVQTLAGGPSTDTQYF. The CDR3 coding sequence is TGTGCCAGCAGCGTACAAACGTTAGCGGGGGGACCCAGCACAGATACGCAGTATTTT.

This clonotype was seen repeatedly, ten times or more. The chain recombines TRBV6-4 with TRBJ2-1; D ambiguous. Germline V gives CDR1 MRHNA, CDR2 SNTAGT. V lost 3 bases and J lost 2, with 11 bases in between. The CDR3 extends over 15 amino acids. This chain's CDR3 is CASSEGPLAYNEQFF. CDR3 coding DNA: TGTGCCAGCAGTGAGGGTCCGCTAGCCTACAATGAGCAGTTCTTC.

This clonotype was seen at least ten times. The genes are TRBV6-5 and TRBJ2-7; 8 nucleotides match TRBD1. The CDR3 totals 15 residues. Germline trimming cut 2 bases from V and 0 bases from J; bases unmatched to any gene: 3. Looked up from germline, CDR1 is MNHEY and CDR2 is SVGAGI. The CDR3 DNA reads TGTGCCAGCAGTTACGCGCAGGGGGCCTCCTACGAGCAGTACTTC. It yields the protein CASSYAQGASYEQYF.

This clonotype was observed many times. This chain joins TRBV4-3 and TRBJ1-3; tentatively, D is TRBD1 (5 bases). Trimming pared 4 bases from V and 0 bases from J, leaving 13 bases between. The CDR3 runs to 16 residues. Looked up from germline, CDR1 is LGHNA and CDR2 is YSLEER. CDR3 sequence (DNA): TGCGCCAGCAGCCTACGATATCAGGGCTCTGGAAACACCATATATTTT. Translating it yields CASSLRYQGSGNTIYF.

This clonotype was seen many times. The V and J genes are TRBV5-1 and TRBJ2-7; 8 bases fit TRBD1. The CDR3 totals 16 residues. Per germline, CDR1 SGHRS and CDR2 YFSETQ. V gave up 2 bases and J gave up 0 bases; unmatched junction bases: 7. CDR3 loop: CASSFYLGQGSYEQYF. CDR3 sequence (DNA): TGCGCCAGCAGCTTCTACCTCGGACAGGGCTCCTACGAGCAGTACTTC.

This clonotype appeared many times. The gene calls are TRBV27 and TRBJ1-2, with D unclear. V dropped 8 bases and J dropped 0 bases, with 13 bases sitting between them. The CDR3 has 14 residues. Germline loops: CDR1 MNHEY, CDR2 SMNVEV (reference sequence). CDR3 residues: CASRPDGTNYGYTF. The CDR3 nucleotides read TGTGCCAGCCGACCTGACGGCACTAACTATGGCTACACCTTC.

This clonotype showed up many times. V usage is TRBV20-1 and J usage is TRBJ1-1; TRBD1 is a possible D gene (6 bases). The germline gives CDR1 DFQATT, CDR2 SNEGSKA (reference sequence). This CDR3 region has 17 residues. The V gene lost 0 bases and the J gene lost 3 bases, with 20 bases spanning the gap. The CDR3, as DNA: TGCAGTGCTAGAGATACGGGCAGGGGCTCCCTGGACACTGAAGCTTTCTTT. This sequence encodes CSARDTGRGSLDTEAFF.

As for this clonotype: A much larger clone sits a single nucleotide away, making a read error possible. The V and J genes are TRBV12-3 or TRBV12-4 and TRBJ2-3, with 7 nucleotides matching TRBD1. This CDR3 has 14 amino acids. The CDR3 loop reads CASSRRQGTDKQYF. The CDR3 nucleotides read TGTGCCAGCAGCCGCCGACAGGGAACAGATAAGCAGTATTTT.

This clonotype was counted many times. The chain joins TRBV28 to TRBJ1-3, with TRBD1 matching over 9 bases. The CDR3 is made up of 15 amino acids. Germline values: CDR1 MDHEN, CDR2 SYDVKM. V was pared by 3 bases and J by 3 bases, with 3 bases of the junction left unmatched. CDR3 DNA sequence: TGTGCCAGCAGTTTGCGGGACAGGGATGGAAACACCATATATTTT. This translates into CASSLRDRDGNTIYF.

There are many counts of this clonotype. V gene TRBV20-1 combines with J gene TRBJ2-5; no clear D gene. The CDR3 length is 12 residues. The V end lost 0 bases, the J end lost 4 bases, and 6 bases lay between the germline ends. In germline, CDR1 is DFQATT, CDR2 SNEGSKA (reference sequence). The CDR3 loop is CSARESGETQYF. In DNA, the CDR3 is TGCAGTGCTAGAGAGAGTGGAGAGACCCAGTACTTC.

In its sample, this clonotype was seen many times. This sequence joins TRBV29-1 and TRBJ2-1; possibly TRBD1 for D (5 bases). Per the germline V gene, CDR1 is SQVTM and CDR2 is ANQGSEA. This CDR3 comprises 13 residues. V was pared by 5 bases and J by 7 bases, with 15 bases between. CDR3 residues: CSVKGSTKNEQFF. As DNA, the CDR3 is TGCAGCGTTAAGGGGTCCACAAAGAATGAGCAGTTCTTC.

This clonotype was detected many times. CDR3 bases: TGTGCCAGCAGCTTAGATCGGTCCGATACGCAGTATTTT. It translates to CASSLDRSDTQYF. The chain uses TRBV7-2 and TRBJ2-3, with no clear D. Deletions cut 1 base from V and 6 bases from J, with 8 bases between. The CDR3 totals 13 residues. Germline CDR1 SGHTA, CDR2 FQGNSA.

This clonotype was detected many times. The J gene is TRBJ2-2, the V gene TRBV7-2; TRBD2 agrees at 7 bases. The V segment lost 4 bases and the J segment 5 bases; nucleotides outside the gene matches: 10. Germline CDR1 SGHTA, CDR2 FQGNSA. The CDR3 has 16 residues. This CDR3 is CASSSETSFATGELFF. The CDR3 bases are TGTGCCAGCAGCTCCGAGACTAGCTTCGCAACCGGGGAGCTGTTTTTT.

This clonotype was seen at least ten times. The chain recombines TRBV7-8 with TRBJ1-2; D is undetermined. V lost 3 bases and J 0 bases, leaving 8 bases between the germline ends. Germline values: CDR1 SGHVS, CDR2 FQNEAQ. The length of the CDR3 is 14 residues. CDR3 DNA: TGTGCCAGCAGCTTCGGGCCCACTAACTATGGCTACACCTTC. Amino acids: CASSFGPTNYGYTF.

This clonotype was detected ten times or more. This chain joins TRBV12-3 or TRBV12-4 and TRBJ2-2, with D perhaps matching TRBD2 (5 bases). The V and J ends lost 3 bases and 4 bases respectively, with 6 bases between them. The CDR3 consists of 13 residues. In nucleotides, the CDR3 is TGTGCCAGCAGTTTGCGGGTCACCGGGGAGCTGTTTTTT. Protein product: CASSLRVTGELFF.

This clonotype occurred a few times. The chain uses TRBV9 and TRBJ2-5; 10 bases are shared with TRBD2. Trimming took 0 bases from V and 2 from J; bases not matched to a gene: 4. The CDR3 runs 16 residues. The germline V gene has CDR1 SGDLS and CDR2 YYNGEE. The CDR3 DNA reads TGTGCCAGCAGCGTAGGAGTACTAGCGGGGCAAGAGACCCAGTACTTC. As protein: CASSVGVLAGQETQYF.

This clonotype was seen at least ten times. V usage is TRBV28 and J usage is TRBJ1-6, with D unresolved. Germline V CDR1 and CDR2: MDHEN, SYDVKM. V shed 1 base and J shed 10 bases, with 8 bases lying between them. The CDR3 totals 13 residues. The CDR3: CASSLSPVSPLHF. CDR3 nucleotide sequence: TGTGCCAGCAGTTTATCCCCCGTCTCACCCCTCCACTTT.

The chain employs TRBV20-1 and TRBJ1-5; D call uncertain. V was trimmed by 6 bases and J by 1 base, leaving 7 bases between them. The CDR3 covers 12 residues. Germline-derived CDR1 and CDR2 are DFQATT and SNEGSKA (reference sequence). The CDR3 is CSATDSNQPQHF. The CDR3 DNA sequence: TGCAGTGCAACGGACAGCAATCAGCCCCAGCATTTT.

This chain joins TRBV28 and TRBJ2-7; the D gene is possibly TRBD2 (6 bases). Germline CDR1 MDHEN, CDR2 SYDVKM. V was cut by 6 bases and J by 5 bases, with 11 bases left in between. The CDR3 is made up of 12 amino acids. CDR3 nucleotides: TGTGCCAGCAGGGGGGGATTCAACGAGCAGTACTTC. It is translated as CASRGGFNEQYF.

This clonotype was seen a few times. The chain recombines TRBV19 with TRBJ2-3, with a possible D match to TRBD2 (5 bases). CDR3 length: 15 residues. The ends were cut back, 7 bases at V and 4 bases at J, with 18 bases in the middle. Germline CDR1 and CDR2: LNHDA and SQIVND (reference sequence). This chain's CDR3 is CASTPLGVGSDTQYF. The DNA for the CDR3 is TGTGCCAGTACCCCCCTCGGGGTCGGCTCAGATACGCAGTATTTT.